What follows is one TCR beta chain and its context. Its antigen is not identified. This specimen comes from a study of T-cell memory formation after mild COVID-19. Trimming took off 3 bases at V and 1 base at J, with 15 bases between the two ends. The CDR3 has 16 residues. From germline, CDR1 is SGHTA and CDR2 FQGNSA. Study-wide findings and caveats: Pre-infection memory showed some responding clones, and this suggested that cross-reactive memory joined.

A single record per CDR3 protein comes from TCRdb applying MiXCR to the 5' RACE reads. The sample carries about 470,000 distinct CDR3 sequences, around a quarter recorded once. Sequencing was performed on PBMCs or a T cell subset sorted from them (not recorded which). This sequence was found in an adult woman who had mild COVID-19 (a few samples of this study predate the infection). Cell type and time point are not known. The chain couples TRBV7-2 to TRBJ1-1; D unresolved. CDR3 nucleotide sequence: TGTGCCAGCAGCTTTAGGCGGGGTCTAACGAACACTGAAGCTTTCTTT. Amino acid sequence: CASSFRRGLTNTEAFF.